These 21 T cell receptor beta chains were all obtained from the same sample, sequenced in a study of blood T cell repertoires in COVID-19. The assay was immunoSEQ multiplex PCR, and TCRdb's table has in-frame clones only and misses some. This sample has over 75,000 clones; approximately 79% occur once, and the top ten carry around 10%. Sequenced sample: peripheral blood. The source of these receptors is a man in his 70s with acute or convalescent COVID-19.

The CDR3 sequence: CASTLDTFSNQPQHF. Written as DNA, the CDR3 is TGTGCCAGCACCCTTGACACCTTTAGCAATCAGCCCCAGCATTTT. V gene TRBV2 combines with J gene TRBJ1-5, with D unclear. The V gene's germline CDR1 is SNHLY and CDR2 FYNNEI. The V end was cut by 7 bases, the J end by 0 bases, with 13 bases between. The length of the CDR3 is 15 residues.

This clone was counted once. This chain connects TRBV5-1 to TRBJ2-2; weak D call: TRBD1 (6 bases). The V and J ends lost 4 bases and 5 bases respectively, with 15 bases between them. CDR3 size: 15 residues. Germline loops: CDR1 SGHRS, CDR2 YFSETQ. The CDR3 DNA sequence: TGCGCCAGCAGCCCCCGACAGGTGGGGACCGGGGAGCTGTTTTTT. This encodes CASSPRQVGTGELFF.

CDR3 amino acids: CASSRIEGTQYF. CDR3 bases: TGTGCCAGCAGCCGTATAGAGGGGACCCAGTACTTC. The chain employs TRBV11-2 and TRBJ2-5; D possibly corresponds to TRBD2 (5 bases). V lost 5 bases and J 7 bases, leaving 11 bases between the germline ends. The CDR3 totals 12 residues. Germline CDR1 SGHAT, CDR2 FQNNGV.

The V call is TRBV19, the J call TRBJ1-4; 7 nucleotides align to TRBD1. In germline, CDR1 is LNHDA, CDR2 SQIVND (reference sequence). There are 13 residues in the CDR3. The V segment lost 6 bases and the J segment 4 bases; nucleotides outside the gene matches: 2. The CDR3 DNA sequence: TGTGCCAGTAGGGGACAGCTTAATGAAAAACTGTTTTTT. Amino acids: CASRGQLNEKLFF.

The V and J genes are TRBV28 and TRBJ1-6; D perhaps matches TRBD1 (6 bases). Trimming pared 10 bases from V and 3 bases from J, leaving 13 bases between. This CDR3 comprises 14 residues. The germline gives CDR1 MDHEN, CDR2 SYDVKM. The CDR3 DNA reads as TGTGCCATAGGGGGGGGCTTCTATAATTCACCCCTCCACTTT. Translated, it gives CAIGGGFYNSPLHF.

The chain couples TRBV7-2 to TRBJ2-1, with 9 bases matching TRBD2. V lost 3 bases, J lost 10 bases, and 10 bases stayed unmatched. CDR3 size: 15 residues. Germline V gene sequence: CDR1 SGHTA, CDR2 FQGNSA. The DNA of the CDR3 is TGTGCCAGCAGCTTCAGTGTAACTAGCGGGCAAGAGCAGTTCTTC. It translates to CASSFSVTSGQEQFF.

The chain recombines TRBV2 with TRBJ1-5, with no clear D. Trimming left V 2 bases short and J 3 bases short, with 11 bases between. Germline CDR1 SNHLY, CDR2 FYNNEI. The CDR3 sequence is 15 residues long. Here the CDR3 reads CASSEKVSYNQPQHF. In nucleotides, the CDR3 is TGTGCCAGCAGTGAAAAAGTGAGTTACAATCAGCCCCAGCATTTT.

V usage is TRBV29-1 and J usage is TRBJ2-4; 7 bases are a match to TRBD1. The germline V gene encodes CDR1 SQVTM and CDR2 ANQGSEA. V lost 0 bases, J lost 0 bases, and 5 bases stayed unmatched. The CDR3 contains 16 residues. CDR3 protein: CSVEDRDSPAKNIQYF. In DNA, the CDR3 is TGCAGCGTTGAAGACCGGGACAGCCCAGCCAAAAACATTCAGTACTTC.

The rearrangement links TRBV11-2 to TRBJ2-5, with D perhaps matching TRBD2 (5 bases). Trimming stripped 5 bases from V and 1 base from J, with 20 bases between. In germline, CDR1 is SGHAT, CDR2 FQNNGV. This CDR3 contains 17 residues. The CDR3, as DNA: TGTGCCAGCAGCCGGAGGACGGACTCGGCTCTCCAAGAGACCCAGTACTTC. It translates to CASSRRTDSALQETQYF.

V is TRBV24-1 and J is TRBJ1-5, with TRBD1 identical over 9 bases. The germline gives CDR1 KGHDR, CDR2 SFDVKD. V dropped 4 bases and J dropped 0; count of bases not matched to a gene: 9. The CDR3 length is 18 residues. CDR3 sequence (DNA): TGTGCCACCAGTGACCCCCCGGACAGGGGACTTAGCAATCAGCCCCAGCATTTT. This codes for CATSDPPDRGLSNQPQHF.

The rearrangement joins TRBV11-2 to TRBJ1-5; 9 bases align to TRBD1. Germline CDR1 SGHAT, CDR2 FQNNGV. The CDR3 is 14 residues long. The trim removed 5 bases at V and 5 bases at J, leaving 4 bases unmatched. The CDR3 DNA sequence: TGTGCCAGCAGCCCAGACAGGGGGTATCAGCCCCAGCATTTT. Its protein product is CASSPDRGYQPQHF.

This chain links TRBV2 with TRBJ2-7, with 7 nucleotides matching TRBD2. The germline gives CDR1 SNHLY, CDR2 FYNNEI. V shed 2 bases and J 3 bases; nucleotides not matched to a gene: 7. The CDR3 has 15 amino acids. The CDR3 sequence is CASSENGGGVYEQYV. Here the CDR3 DNA reads TGTGCCAGCAGTGAAAACGGCGGGGGAGTCTACGAGCAGTACGTC.

Here the CDR3 DNA reads TGTGCCAGCAGTTTATCGGGGACAGGGGTCTACGAGCAGTACTTC. It codes for CASSLSGTGVYEQYF. This chain links TRBV27 with TRBJ2-7; 10 positions agree with TRBD1. J lost 3 bases, V lost 0 bases, and 2 bases had no gene match. The CDR3 contains 15 residues. In germline, CDR1 is MNHEY, CDR2 SMNVEV (reference sequence).

The rearrangement uses TRBV6-2 or TRBV6-3 and TRBJ1-2; possible D gene TRBD1, 5 bases. Germline V lookup: CDR1 MNHEY, CDR2 SVGEGT. Deletions cut 2 bases from V and 3 bases from J, with 10 bases between. The CDR3 extends over 14 amino acids. The CDR3 DNA reads TGTGCCAGCAGTTACGGCAGGGATTACTATGGCTACACCTTC. It encodes CASSYGRDYYGYTF.

The rearrangement joins TRBV5-6 to TRBJ1-2; tentative D call: TRBD1 (6 bases). Trimming removed 4 bases at V and 7 bases at J, with 17 bases between. CDR1 is SGHDT, CDR2 YYEEEE, per germline. CDR3 size: 14 residues. CDR3 nucleotides: TGTGCCAGCAGCCTCGGGACACCTATGGTTGGCTACACCTTC. Translation gives CASSLGTPMVGYTF.

The V gene is TRBV19, the J gene TRBJ2-1; the match to TRBD2 covers 11 bases. Germline V gene data show CDR1 as LNHDA and CDR2 as SQIVND (reference sequence). The CDR3 sequence is 15 residues long. Trimming took 6 bases from V and 11 from J; bases not matched to a gene: 12. The CDR3 here is CASRQRKTSGAKQFF. CDR3 coding DNA: TGTGCCAGTAGACAGCGAAAGACTAGCGGGGCCAAGCAGTTCTTC.

This chain links TRBV11-2 with TRBJ1-4; unclear D gene. CDR1 SGHAT and CDR2 FQNNGV come from the germline V gene. V was clipped by 1 base and J by 0 bases, with 6 bases between them. This CDR3 has 15 residues. The CDR3 loop is CASSLGRATNEKLFF. The CDR3 DNA sequence: TGTGCCAGCAGCTTAGGCCGAGCAACTAATGAAAAACTGTTTTTT. The full variable domain, in which reference TRBV11-2 and TRBJ1-4 provide the parts outside the CDR3, is EAGVAQSPRYKIIEKRQSVAFWCNPISGHATLYWYQQILGQGPKLLIQFQNNGVVDDSQLPKDRFSAERLKGVDSTLKIQPAKLEDSAVYLCASSLGRATNEKLFFGSGTQLSVL.

This clone was recorded only once. The gene calls are TRBV2 and TRBJ2-1, with D maybe TRBD2 (6 bases). This CDR3 is 14 amino acids long. CDR1 is SNHLY, CDR2 FYNNEI, per germline. The V gene lost 6 bases and the J gene lost 3 bases, with 12 bases spanning the gap. The CDR3 reads CASSPPGLYNEQFF. CDR3 DNA: TGTGCCAGCAGCCCGCCGGGACTCTACAATGAGCAGTTCTTC.

The CDR3 region is CASSLRGTVNEKLFF. The CDR3 nucleotides read TGTGCCAGCAGCTTACGGGGGACGGTTAATGAAAAACTGTTTTTT. The chain recombines TRBV7-8 with TRBJ1-4, with D perhaps TRBD1 (5 bases). CDR1 and CDR2 from the germline V gene are SGHVS and FQNEAQ. Trimming cost V 2 bases and J 4 bases, with 11 bases left between them. The CDR3 consists of 15 residues.

As for this clone: Other DNA variants within this sample encode the same CDR3. This chain connects TRBV6-5 to TRBJ1-2, with D maybe TRBD1 (5 bases). Deletions cut 5 bases from V and 1 base from J, with 8 bases between. Germline CDR1 and CDR2: MNHEY and SVGAGI. The CDR3 spans 13 residues. The CDR3 spells CASSRDFNYGYTF. The CDR3, as DNA: TGTGCCAGCAGTCGGGACTTTAACTATGGCTACACCTTC.

The genes are TRBV4-2 and TRBJ1-3, with 10 bases lining up with TRBD1. The germline V gene has CDR1 LGHNA and CDR2 YNFKEQ. J was trimmed by 6 bases and V by 3 bases; bases with no gene match: 14. The CDR3 extends over 18 amino acids. The CDR3 loop is CASSQEAGTGDLANTIYF. The CDR3 nucleotides are TGTGCCAGCAGCCAGGAAGCCGGGACAGGGGACCTTGCAAACACCATATATTTT.